A selection of T cell receptor beta chains follows, all from one sample in a study of Graves' ophthalmopathy and Graves' hyperthyroidism. TCRdb ran MiXCR on the multiplex PCR reads and lists one entry per CDR3 protein. The sample consists of over a million distinct CDR3 sequences, roughly two fifths of them appearing once. Sequencing was done on a sample of peripheral blood or thyroid tissue (not recorded which). All receptors come from an adult man with Graves' hyperthyroidism. CDR3s include the opening cysteine and the closing phenylalanine or tryptophan. The D gene is left open where the match is weak. Clone size is shown for a subset of rows, as once, few, many or a class of expanded clone.

v_call: TRBV7-8; d_call: TRBD2; j_call: TRBJ2-2; clone_size: many; cdr3_aa: CASTRRRLAGGWANTGELFF; cdr3_nt: TGTGCCAGCACTCGTAGACGACTAGCGGGAGGGTGGGCGAACACCGGGGAGCTGTTTTTT
v_call: TRBV9; d_call: TRBD2; j_call: TRBJ2-5; clone_size: NA; cdr3_aa: CASSVASGRAETQYF; cdr3_nt: TGTGCCAGCAGCGTAGCTTCGGGGAGGGCAGAGACCCAGTACTTC
v_call: TRBV7-7; d_call: NA; j_call: TRBJ2-7; clone_size: NA; cdr3_aa: CASRPWAWRYEQYF; cdr3_nt: TGTGCCAGCAGGCCTTGGGCCTGGAGATACGAGCAGTACTTC
v_call: TRBV10-2; d_call: NA; j_call: TRBJ2-5; clone_size: many; cdr3_aa: CASSEQTWGTQYF; cdr3_nt: TGCGCCAGCAGTGAGCAGACTTGGGGGACCCAGTACTTC
v_call: TRBV7-2; d_call: TRBD1; j_call: TRBJ2-5; clone_size: many; cdr3_aa: CASGQGSIETQYF; cdr3_nt: TGTGCCAGCGGACAGGGGTCGATAGAGACCCAGTACTTC
v_call: TRBV20-1; d_call: NA; j_call: TRBJ2-5; clone_size: NA; cdr3_aa: CSAIFNQETQYF; cdr3_nt: TGCAGTGCTATTTTTAACCAAGAGACCCAGTACTTC
v_call: TRBV20-1; d_call: TRBD2; j_call: TRBJ2-2; clone_size: NA; cdr3_aa: CSARSGKGGELFF; cdr3_nt: TGCAGTGCTAGGAGCGGGAAGGGCGGGGAGCTGTTTTTT
v_call: TRBV29-1; d_call: NA; j_call: TRBJ1-2; clone_size: many; cdr3_aa: CSVGGETGNYGYTF; cdr3_nt: TGCAGCGTTGGGGGGGAAACAGGCAACTATGGCTACACCTTC
v_call: TRBV6-6; d_call: TRBD2; j_call: TRBJ2-7; clone_size: NA; cdr3_aa: CASSANPTSGSGYEQYF; cdr3_nt: TGTGCCAGCAGTGCAAACCCGACTAGCGGGAGCGGGTACGAGCAGTACTTC
v_call: TRBV9; d_call: NA; j_call: TRBJ2-5; clone_size: NA; cdr3_aa: CASSQPPSMETQYF; cdr3_nt: TGTGCCAGCAGCCAACCTCCCTCTATGGAGACCCAGTACTTC
v_call: TRBV15; d_call: TRBD1; j_call: TRBJ2-7; clone_size: many; cdr3_aa: CATSHGGTAAYEQYF; cdr3_nt: TGTGCCACCAGCCACGGTGGGACAGCAGCCTACGAGCAGTACTTC
v_call: TRBV20-1; d_call: NA; j_call: TRBJ1-1; clone_size: NA; cdr3_aa: CSARVIPLRPDTEAFF; cdr3_nt: TGCAGTGCTAGAGTCATCCCACTCCGCCCGGACACTGAAGCTTTCTTT
v_call: TRBV9; d_call: TRBD1; j_call: TRBJ1-1; clone_size: NA; cdr3_aa: CASSAGQGRSNTEAFF; cdr3_nt: TGTGCCAGCAGCGCCGGACAGGGGAGGTCAAACACTGAAGCTTTCTTT
v_call: TRBV7-8; d_call: NA; j_call: TRBJ2-2; clone_size: NA; cdr3_aa: CASSFGGVLNTGELFF; cdr3_nt: TGTGCCAGCAGCTTCGGGGGAGTACTGAACACCGGGGAGCTGTTTTTT
v_call: TRBV6-6; d_call: NA; j_call: TRBJ2-5; clone_size: few; cdr3_aa: CASSERALGETQYF; cdr3_nt: TGTGCCAGCAGTGAAAGGGCCCTCGGGGAGACCCAGTACTTC
v_call: TRBV2; d_call: NA; j_call: TRBJ2-7; clone_size: many; cdr3_aa: CASSALALQIYEQYF; cdr3_nt: TGTGCCAGCAGTGCCCTAGCGCTCCAAATCTACGAGCAGTACTTC
v_call: TRBV7-9; d_call: NA; j_call: TRBJ1-2; clone_size: once; cdr3_aa: CASSSSGAGKYGYTF; cdr3_nt: TGTGCCAGCAGCTCGTCTGGGGCAGGGAAATATGGCTACACCTTC
v_call: TRBV15; d_call: TRBD1; j_call: TRBJ1-4; clone_size: NA; cdr3_aa: CATSGGQGTTGEKLFF; cdr3_nt: TGTGCCACCAGCGGGGGACAGGGGACCACCGGGGAAAAACTGTTTTTT
v_call: TRBV5-4; d_call: NA; j_call: TRBJ2-6; clone_size: many; cdr3_aa: CASSPPSVSGANVLTF; cdr3_nt: TGTGCCAGCAGCCCGCCCTCGGTCTCTGGGGCCAACGTCCTGACTTTC
v_call: TRBV29-1; d_call: NA; j_call: TRBJ1-1; clone_size: NA; cdr3_aa: CSVAVGTEAFF; cdr3_nt: TGCAGCGTTGCGGTGGGCACTGAAGCTTTCTTT
v_call: TRBV7-9; d_call: NA; j_call: TRBJ2-2; clone_size: NA; cdr3_aa: CASSLKVMRARSWYETGELFF; cdr3_nt: TGTGCCAGCAGCTTAAAAGTTATGAGGGCGCGGTCCTGGTACGAAACCGGGGAGCTGTTTTTT
v_call: TRBV6-1; d_call: NA; j_call: TRBJ1-5; clone_size: few; cdr3_aa: CATAPGYSNQPQHF; cdr3_nt: TGTGCCACGGCGCCAGGCTATAGCAATCAGCCCCAGCATTTT
v_call: TRBV5-6; d_call: NA; j_call: TRBJ1-1; clone_size: many; cdr3_aa: CASSGIGRATEAFF; cdr3_nt: TGTGCCAGCAGCGGGATTGGTCGAGCCACTGAAGCTTTCTTT
v_call: TRBV10-3; d_call: NA; j_call: TRBJ2-7; clone_size: NA; cdr3_aa: CAISDPSFRTEQYF; cdr3_nt: TGTGCCATCAGTGACCCGAGCTTCAGGACCGAGCAGTACTTC
v_call: TRBV29-1; d_call: TRBD1; j_call: TRBJ1-1; clone_size: many; cdr3_aa: CSTRGGAMNTEAFF; cdr3_nt: TGCAGCACCAGGGGGGGGGCCATGAACACTGAAGCTTTCTTT
v_call: TRBV7-9; d_call: NA; j_call: TRBJ1-4; clone_size: many; cdr3_aa: CASSFEDRKLFF; cdr3_nt: TGTGCCAGCAGCTTTGAGGATCGGAAACTGTTTTTT
v_call: TRBV5-1; d_call: NA; j_call: TRBJ1-2; clone_size: NA; cdr3_aa: CASSLDRDGYIF; cdr3_nt: TGCGCCAGCAGCCTGGACAGAGATGGCTACATCTTC
v_call: TRBV12-3/TRBV12-4; d_call: NA; j_call: TRBJ2-7; clone_size: few; cdr3_aa: CASTPRQDKYEQYF; cdr3_nt: TGTGCCAGCACCCCTCGGCAGGATAAATACGAGCAGTACTTC
v_call: TRBV24-1; d_call: TRBD1; j_call: TRBJ1-5; clone_size: few; cdr3_aa: CATGQGPGWPQHF; cdr3_nt: TGTGCCACCGGACAGGGGCCTGGATGGCCCCAGCATTTT
v_call: TRBV27; d_call: NA; j_call: TRBJ2-2; clone_size: few; cdr3_aa: CASSLLGRSGELFF; cdr3_nt: TGTGCCAGCAGTTTATTGGGGAGGTCCGGGGAGCTGTTTTTT
v_call: TRBV10-2; d_call: TRBD2; j_call: TRBJ2-7; clone_size: many; cdr3_aa: CASRPTSGIYYEQYF; cdr3_nt: TGCGCCAGCAGACCCACTAGCGGGATCTACTACGAGCAGTACTTC